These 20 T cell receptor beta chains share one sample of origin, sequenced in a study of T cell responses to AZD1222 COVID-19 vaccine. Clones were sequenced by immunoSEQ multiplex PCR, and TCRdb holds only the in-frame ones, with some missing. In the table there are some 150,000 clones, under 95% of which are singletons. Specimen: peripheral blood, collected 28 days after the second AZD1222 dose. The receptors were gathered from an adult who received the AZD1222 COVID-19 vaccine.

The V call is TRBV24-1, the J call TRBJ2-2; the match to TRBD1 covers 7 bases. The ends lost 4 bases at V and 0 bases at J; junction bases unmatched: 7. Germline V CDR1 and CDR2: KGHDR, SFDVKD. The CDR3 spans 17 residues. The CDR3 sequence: CATSDPTGTANTGELFF. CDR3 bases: TGTGCCACCAGTGACCCCACCGGGACAGCGAACACCGGGGAGCTGTTTTTT.

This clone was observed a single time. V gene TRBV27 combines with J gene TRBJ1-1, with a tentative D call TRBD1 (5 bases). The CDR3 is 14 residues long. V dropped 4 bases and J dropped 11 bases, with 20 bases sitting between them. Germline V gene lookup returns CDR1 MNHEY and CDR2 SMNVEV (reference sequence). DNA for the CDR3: TGTGCCAGCAGTTCCCTATCGACGGGGCTTGGGGCTTTCTTT. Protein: CASSSLSTGLGAFF.

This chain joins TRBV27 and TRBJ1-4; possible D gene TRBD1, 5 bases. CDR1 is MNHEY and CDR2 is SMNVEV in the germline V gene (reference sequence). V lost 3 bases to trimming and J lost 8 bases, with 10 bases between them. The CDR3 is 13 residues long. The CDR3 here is CASSFRVGEKLFF. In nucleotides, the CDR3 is TGTGCCAGCAGTTTCAGGGTTGGGGAAAAACTGTTTTTT.

The CDR3 reads CASRPSGGGIYEQYF. Written as DNA, the CDR3 is TGTGCAAGTCGCCCCTCTGGAGGGGGGATATACGAGCAGTACTTC. The genes are TRBV12-2 and TRBJ2-7. TRBV12-2 is a known pseudogene. This CDR3 has 15 amino acids.

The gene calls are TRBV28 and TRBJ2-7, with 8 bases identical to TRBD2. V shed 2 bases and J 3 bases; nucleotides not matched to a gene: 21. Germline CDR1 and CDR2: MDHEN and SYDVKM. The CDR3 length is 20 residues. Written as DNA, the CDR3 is TGTGCCAGCAGTTTAGTTTTAGCGGGAACCCTCGGCCCCGTGAACTACGAGCAGTACTTC. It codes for CASSLVLAGTLGPVNYEQYF.

CDR3 sequence (DNA): TGTGCCAGCAGTCCATGGGGCGGGAGCTCCTACAATGAGCAGTTCTTC. Protein product: CASSPWGGSSYNEQFF. V gene TRBV27 combines with J gene TRBJ2-1; 7 bases fit TRBD2. The CDR3 loop spans 16 amino acids. Germline assignment: CDR1 MNHEY and CDR2 SMNVEV (reference sequence). The junction had 7 bases not matched to a gene; V was cut back by 5 bases and J by 0 bases.

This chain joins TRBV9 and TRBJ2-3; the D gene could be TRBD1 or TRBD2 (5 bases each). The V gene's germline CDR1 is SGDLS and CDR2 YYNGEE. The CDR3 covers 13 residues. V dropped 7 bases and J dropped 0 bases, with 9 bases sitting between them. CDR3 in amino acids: CASGGGSTDTQYF. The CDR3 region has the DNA TGTGCCAGCGGGGGTGGGAGCACAGATACGCAGTATTTT.

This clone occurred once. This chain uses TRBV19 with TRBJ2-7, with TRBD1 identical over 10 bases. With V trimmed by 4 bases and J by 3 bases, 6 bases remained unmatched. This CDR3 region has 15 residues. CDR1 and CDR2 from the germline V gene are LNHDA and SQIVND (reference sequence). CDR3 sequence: CASSTEDRGNYEQYF. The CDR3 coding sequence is TGTGCCAGTAGTACCGAGGACAGGGGGAACTACGAGCAGTACTTC.

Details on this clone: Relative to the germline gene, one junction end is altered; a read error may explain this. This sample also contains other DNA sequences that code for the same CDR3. The CDR3 here is CATSRHTGGAMDTEAFF. CDR3 sequence (DNA): TGTGCCACTAGCAGACACACAGGGGGCGCGATGGACACTGAAGCTTTCTTT. The rearrangement joins TRBV15 to TRBJ1-1; 9 nucleotides match TRBD1. The length of the CDR3 is 17 residues. Germline V lookup: CDR1 LNHNV, CDR2 YYDKDF (reference sequence).

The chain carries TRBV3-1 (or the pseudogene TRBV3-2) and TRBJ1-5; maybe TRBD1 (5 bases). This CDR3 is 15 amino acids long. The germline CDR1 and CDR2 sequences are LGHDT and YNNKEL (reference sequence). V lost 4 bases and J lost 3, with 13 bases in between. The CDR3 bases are TGTGCCAGCAGCCCCGGGGCAGGGAACAATCAGCCCCAGCATTTT. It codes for CASSPGAGNNQPQHF.

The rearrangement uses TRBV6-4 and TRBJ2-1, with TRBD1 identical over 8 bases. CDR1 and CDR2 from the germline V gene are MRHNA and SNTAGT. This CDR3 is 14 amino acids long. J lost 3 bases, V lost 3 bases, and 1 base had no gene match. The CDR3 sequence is CASSEQGVYNEQFF. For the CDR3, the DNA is TGTGCCAGCAGTGAACAGGGGGTCTACAATGAGCAGTTCTTC.

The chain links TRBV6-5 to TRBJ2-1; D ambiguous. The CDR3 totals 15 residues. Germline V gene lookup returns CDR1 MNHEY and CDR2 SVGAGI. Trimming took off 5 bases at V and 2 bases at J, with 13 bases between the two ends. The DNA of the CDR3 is TGTGCCAGCAGTCCCCGGATCGGTACCTACAATGAGCAGTTCTTC. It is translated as CASSPRIGTYNEQFF.

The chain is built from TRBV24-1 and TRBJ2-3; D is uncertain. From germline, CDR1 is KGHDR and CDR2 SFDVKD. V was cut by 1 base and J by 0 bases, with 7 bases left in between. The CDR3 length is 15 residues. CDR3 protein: CATSDFGPSTDTQYF. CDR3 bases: TGTGCCACCAGTGATTTTGGACCTAGCACAGATACGCAGTATTTT.

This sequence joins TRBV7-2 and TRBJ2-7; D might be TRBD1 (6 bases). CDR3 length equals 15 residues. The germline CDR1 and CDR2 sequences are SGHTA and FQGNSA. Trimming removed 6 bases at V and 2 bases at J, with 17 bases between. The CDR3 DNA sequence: TGTGCCAGCAGTTGGGACATCCTGGCCCCCTACGAGCAGTACTTC. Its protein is CASSWDILAPYEQYF.

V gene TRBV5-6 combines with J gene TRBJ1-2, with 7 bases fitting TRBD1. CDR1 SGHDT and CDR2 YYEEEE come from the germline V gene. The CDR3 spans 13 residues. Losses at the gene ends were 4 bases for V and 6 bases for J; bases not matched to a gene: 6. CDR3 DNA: TGTGCCAGCAGCCGCGGACAGGAGGATGGCTACACCTTC. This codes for CASSRGQEDGYTF.

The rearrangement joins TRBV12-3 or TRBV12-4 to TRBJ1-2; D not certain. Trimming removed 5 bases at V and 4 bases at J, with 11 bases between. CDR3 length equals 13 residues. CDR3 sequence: CASSRMRVYGYTF. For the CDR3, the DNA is TGTGCCAGCAGTCGGATGCGGGTCTATGGCTACACCTTC.

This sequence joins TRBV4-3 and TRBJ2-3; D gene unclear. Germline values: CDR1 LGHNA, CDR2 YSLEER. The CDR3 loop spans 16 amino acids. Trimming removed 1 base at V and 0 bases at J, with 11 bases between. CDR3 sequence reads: CASSQGRADSTDTQYF. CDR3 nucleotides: TGCGCCAGCAGCCAAGGAAGAGCAGATAGCACAGATACGCAGTATTTT.

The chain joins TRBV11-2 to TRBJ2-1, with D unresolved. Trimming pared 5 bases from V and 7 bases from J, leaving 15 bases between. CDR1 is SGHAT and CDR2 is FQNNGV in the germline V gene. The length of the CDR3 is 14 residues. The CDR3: CASSTRMAGNEQFF. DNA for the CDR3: TGTGCCAGCAGCACCCGAATGGCAGGAAATGAGCAGTTCTTC.

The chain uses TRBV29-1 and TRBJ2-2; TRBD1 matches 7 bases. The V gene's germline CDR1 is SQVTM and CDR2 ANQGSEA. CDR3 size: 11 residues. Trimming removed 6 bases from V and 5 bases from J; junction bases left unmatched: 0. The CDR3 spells CSVQGTGELFF. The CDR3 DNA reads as TGCAGCGTACAGGGGACCGGGGAGCTGTTTTTT.

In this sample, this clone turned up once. DNA for the CDR3: TGTGCCAGCAGTTTAGGGCAGGGTGTAGAGACCCAGTACTTC. Translated, it gives CASSLGQGVETQYF. The rearrangement links TRBV28 to TRBJ2-5; TRBD1 is a possible D gene (5 bases). The germline CDR1 and CDR2 sequences are MDHEN and SYDVKM. Deletions cut 2 bases from V and 4 bases from J, with 11 bases between. This CDR3 has 14 amino acids.